This entry concerns a single T cell receptor (beta chain). Treatment here: randomized to nivolumab then ipilimumab (arm A) or the reverse (arm B). The sample originates from a study of sequential checkpoint blockade in melanoma. CDR3 length: 13 residues. Germline CDR1 LNHDA, CDR2 SQIVND (reference sequence). Trimming took off 4 bases at V and 6 bases at J, with 11 bases between the two ends. Generated by immunoSEQ multiplex PCR, the TCRdb table keeps only in-frame clones and is missing some. Here the sample spans more than 7,000 clones, 59% being singletons. This receptor was taken from a human donor with melanoma. V and J are TRBV19 and TRBJ2-3, with no clear D. The sample was CD8+ T cells sorted from blood (inferred from file names), taken from a patient given nivolumab and ipilimumab in sequence. The CDR3 bases are TGTGCCAGTAGTACGTTCCCGGTGGATACGCAGTATTTT. Its protein product is CASSTFPVDTQYF.